This T cell receptor (beta chain) was sequenced for a study of T cell repertoires in aging, cancer and after chemotherapy. Study at large: Healthy donor repertoires were recorded over several months to years and showed clear clonal overlap.

Comments on this clonotype: Its cognate antigen is unknown. A much bigger clone sits one base away, suggesting this may be a read error.

The template was genomic DNA from peripheral blood, not RNA. Points from the study as a whole: Immunological memory after chemotherapy cannot be judged from the repertoire data. In each cancer cohort, median generation probability increased across chemotherapy, suggesting thymic output rebounded.

A mixed TRB-A/B primer pool amplified rearranged TRB by multiplex touch-down PCR. TCRdb redid the calling of the multiplex PCR reads with MiXCR, one entry per CDR3 protein. The sample has fewer than 300 distinct CDR3 sequences; 35% are singletons. The sequence came from a human donor in good health. Specimen: blood.

The chain's CDR3 is CASSPTAKVAEQFF. CDR3 in DNA: TGTGCCAGCAGCCCTACCGCCAAAGTCGCTGAGCAGTTCTTC. This chain uses TRBV7-2 with TRBJ2-1, with D unresolved. Germline-derived CDR1 and CDR2 are SGHTA and FQGNSA. The V and J ends lost 5 bases and 9 bases respectively, with 17 bases between them. The CDR3 has 14 residues. The whole variable domain, remainder taken from reference TRBV7-2 and TRBJ2-1, is GAGVSQSPSNKVTEKGKDVELRCDPISGHTALYWYRQSLGQGLEFLIYFQGNSAPDKSGLPSDRFSAERTGGSVSTLTIQRTQQEDSAVYLCASSPTAKVAEQFFGPGTRLTVL.